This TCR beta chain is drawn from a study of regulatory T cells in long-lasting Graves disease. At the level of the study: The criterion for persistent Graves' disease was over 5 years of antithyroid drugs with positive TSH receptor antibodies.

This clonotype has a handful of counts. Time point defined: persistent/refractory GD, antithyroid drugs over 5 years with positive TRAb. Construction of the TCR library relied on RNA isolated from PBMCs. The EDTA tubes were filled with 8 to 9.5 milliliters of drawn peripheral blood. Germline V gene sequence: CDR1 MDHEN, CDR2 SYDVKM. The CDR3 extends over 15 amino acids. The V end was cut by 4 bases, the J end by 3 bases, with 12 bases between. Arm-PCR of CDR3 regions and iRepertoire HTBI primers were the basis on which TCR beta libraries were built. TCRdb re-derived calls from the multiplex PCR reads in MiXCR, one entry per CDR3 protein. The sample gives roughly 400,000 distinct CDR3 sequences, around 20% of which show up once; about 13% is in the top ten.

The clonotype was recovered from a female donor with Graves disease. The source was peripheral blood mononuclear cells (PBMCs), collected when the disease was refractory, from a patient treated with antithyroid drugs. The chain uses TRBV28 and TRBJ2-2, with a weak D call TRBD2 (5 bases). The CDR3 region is CASSSARGDTGELFF. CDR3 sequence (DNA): TGTGCCAGCAGTTCCGCCCGGGGAGACACCGGGGAGCTGTTTTTT.